This is a list of T cell receptor beta chains from one sample in a study of blood T cell repertoires in COVID-19. Some clones are missing from TCRdb's copy, which holds only in-frame ones; the method was immunoSEQ multiplex PCR. The sample shows about 190,000 clones, 80% to 90% of them seen only once. Input material: peripheral blood. All receptors derive from a man aged 25 to 40 with active or convalescent COVID-19. CDR3s include the opening cysteine and the closing phenylalanine or tryptophan. Fields, in order: CDR3 protein, V gene, clone size. The size of a clone is reported for some rows only, either as once, few or many, or as a class for expanded clones.

CASSLGTPYGYTF | TRBV12-3/TRBV12-4 | -
CAISSAGSGQPQHF | TRBV10-3 | once
CASSPPNGKDTEAFF | TRBV18 | -
CASSAGAGTSTDTQYF | TRBV10-1 | -
CASSQASSGLNSPLHF | TRBV4-3 | -
CASSKAGGDRVAYSNQPQHF | TRBV21-1 | -
CASSPREAGGPYEQYF | TRBV18 | -
CASSLRLAGINTDTQYF | TRBV5-4 | -
CASIGTGLSLVYGYTF | TRBV11-2 | -
CASSGTSGLNTGELFF | TRBV5-1 | -
CASSWLSASSYNEQFF | TRBV6-2/TRBV6-3 | -
CASSPIKGGIEKLFF | TRBV7-9 | -
CASSGKWDSYNSPLHF | TRBV5-1 | -
CASSQGAGGALETQYF | TRBV3-1/TRBV3-2 | -
CASSLTGNTEAFF | TRBV7-2 | once
CAISTSGRNEQYF | TRBV10-3 | -
CATAGGATQETQYF | TRBV19 | few
CASSLETGPSGGTEAFF | TRBV5-1 | -
CASSFGGNQPQHF | TRBV12-3/TRBV12-4 | few
CASSGELNTEAFF | TRBV5-1 | -
CASSPSGTASNYNMNTEAFF | TRBV18 | -
CASSTQGVANEKLFF | TRBV5-6 | -
CASRRLAGGTDTQYF | TRBV5-5 | -
CASSQDGGLAGVSNEQFF | TRBV4-1 | -
CASSLVRRGENPPLHF | TRBV7-2 | -
CASSLDLGTSGRKTQYF | TRBV5-1 | -
CASRGSTGGRTEAFF | TRBV6-5 | -
CASTKGGLLNTGELFF | TRBV2 | -
CASSYSRSSYEQYF | TRBV6-5 | -
CASSLYNEQFF | TRBV27 | -
CASSQGDYNLFTDTQYF | TRBV3-1/TRBV3-2 | -
CASSLEGAIPNEQFF | TRBV7-2 | -
CASSPNAVNTEAFF | TRBV5-4 | -
CATSETDRAPYNEQFF | TRBV24-1 | -
CASSLGRTGSSYNSPLHF | TRBV7-6 | -
CSVDGGTETQYF | TRBV29-1 | once
CASGRTGTSGSSYEQYF | TRBV27 | -
CASSLASDRVNEQFF | TRBV7-7 | -
CASSLRGPYEQYF | TRBV7-9 | -
CASSMTHSSSYNEQFF | TRBV19 | -
CASNPQTSLHKETQYF | TRBV6-2/TRBV6-3 | -
CASSLPGGTEAFF | TRBV11-3 | -
CASSVVQGSYNEQFF | TRBV9 | few
CASSTVVLYGYTF | TRBV19 | few
CAIGTGEHQPQHF | TRBV10-3 | -
CATSRGRTSETDTQYF | TRBV15 | once
CASSGGDNYGYTF | TRBV19 | -
CAWSQGAGQPQHF | TRBV30 | -
CAASQGRDYGYTF | TRBV10-3 | -
CASSPHGRLPNTGELFF | TRBV7-9 | -
CASSPGASGREWSEQFF | TRBV5-1 | -
CASSYIRPGANTEAFF | TRBV6-5 | -
CASSPYRTSGSTDTQYF | TRBV3-1/TRBV3-2 | -
CASSLTAEGQPQHF | TRBV5-6 | -
CASSLGLAGAEAQYF | TRBV13 | -